The 25 T cell receptor beta chains listed next were all sequenced from one sample in a study of T cell changes during pregnancy in multiple sclerosis (dated by TCRdb to between 2018 and 2021). Library preparation used the immunoSEQ multiplex PCR assay. Entries here come from immuneACCESS through TCRdb and include only in-frame sequences with V and J called. Some clones fail to appear in such tables; in the studies checked, an unresolved V gene covers under half of the shortfall, and the cause of the remainder is unknown. The sample contains about 76,000 clones, roughly 92% of them found a single time. The ten largest clones take up around 3.5% of the sample. Sequenced here: peripheral blood, sampled after pregnancy. The receptors come from a female donor in good health, enrolled as a control in a pregnancy study.

The chain employs TRBV28 and TRBJ1-5, with D possibly matching TRBD1 (6 bases). The CDR3 is made up of 15 amino acids. V gave up 6 bases and J gave up 0 bases, with 12 bases separating them. CDR1 MDHEN and CDR2 SYDVKM come from the germline V gene. The CDR3 spells CASSRGHFSNQPQHF. CDR3 coding DNA: TGTGCCAGCAGCCGGGGACATTTTAGCAATCAGCCCCAGCATTTT. The full variable domain, with the rest looked up from reference TRBV28 and TRBJ1-5, is DVKVTQSSRYLVKRTGEKVFLECVQDMDHENMFWYRQDPGLGLRLIYFSYDVKMKEKGDIPEGYSVSREKKERFSLILESASTNQTSMYLCASSRGHFSNQPQHFGDGTRLSIL.

This chain uses TRBV4-1 with TRBJ1-2, with D perhaps TRBD1 (5 bases). The germline CDR1 and CDR2 sequences are MGHRA and YSYEKL. There are 13 residues in the CDR3. V lost 3 bases and J lost 1, with 6 bases in between. This chain's CDR3 is CASSHQGNYGYTF. The CDR3 nucleotides read TGCGCCAGCAGCCACCAGGGTAACTATGGCTACACCTTC.

The V gene is TRBV28, the J gene TRBJ1-5; tentative D call: TRBD1 (6 bases). Trimming took 7 bases from V and 7 from J, leaving 20 bases between them. In germline, CDR1 is MDHEN, CDR2 SYDVKM. This CDR3 spans 15 amino acids. The CDR3 sequence is CASKSSQGNGQPQHF. The DNA of the CDR3 is TGTGCCAGCAAATCTTCTCAGGGGAACGGGCAGCCCCAGCATTTT.

This clone ranks as medium-sized. V usage is TRBV4-2 and J usage is TRBJ2-3, with TRBD2 matching over 15 bases. This CDR3 is 16 amino acids long. The germline V gene has CDR1 LGHNA and CDR2 YNFKEQ. V was clipped by 1 base and J by 4 bases; unmatched bases: 0. In DNA, the CDR3 is TGTGCCAGCAGCCAAGGGACTAGCGGGGGGGCAGATACGCAGTATTTT. Its translation: CASSQGTSGGADTQYF.

The rearrangement uses TRBV5-1 and TRBJ1-4; no definite D call. The CDR3 is 15 residues long. V was trimmed by 2 bases and J by 0 bases, leaving 8 bases between them. The V gene's germline CDR1 is SGHRS and CDR2 YFSETQ. The CDR3 DNA is TGCGCCAGCAGCTTTTACAGCTCAACTAATGAAAAACTGTTTTTT. Translated, it gives CASSFYSSTNEKLFF.

CDR3 region: CASSLSGYEQYF. The CDR3 bases are TGTGCCAGCAGTCTTAGCGGGTACGAGCAGTACTTC. The chain couples TRBV7-8 to TRBJ2-7; 7 bases are shared with TRBD2. J gave up 4 bases and V 6 bases, and 3 bases lay outside the gene matches. CDR3 length: 12 amino acids. Germline assignment: CDR1 SGHVS and CDR2 FQNEAQ.

This chain connects TRBV28 to TRBJ1-6; D is ambiguous. Trimming took off 7 bases at V and 9 bases at J, with 25 bases between the two ends. Per the germline V gene, CDR1 is MDHEN and CDR2 is SYDVKM. CDR3 length equals 17 residues. The CDR3 DNA is TGTGCCAGCACTTTGGCCGGGCCTCCGCGGGAAATTTCACCCCTCCACTTT. The encoded protein is CASTLAGPPREISPLHF.

This sequence joins TRBV5-1 and TRBJ2-5, with a weak D call TRBD1 (6 bases). With 2 bases removed from V and 2 bases from J, the gap between germline ends came to 10 bases. The CDR3 runs to 14 residues. The germline CDR1 and CDR2 sequences are SGHRS and YFSETQ. The CDR3 spells CASSFGTLQETQYF. CDR3 sequence (DNA): TGCGCCAGCAGCTTCGGGACACTACAAGAGACCCAGTACTTC.

This clone showed up just once. This chain connects TRBV6-6 to TRBJ1-1; no clear D. The germline gives CDR1 MNHNY, CDR2 SVGAGI (reference sequence). This CDR3 spans 14 amino acids. Between the trimmed V and J ends, which lost 0 bases and 0 bases, there was a span of 5 bases. This chain's CDR3 is CASSYSAVNTEAFF. In nucleotides, the CDR3 is TGTGCCAGCAGTTACTCAGCGGTGAACACTGAAGCTTTCTTT.

This chain uses TRBV13 with TRBJ2-6; possible D gene TRBD2, 6 bases. V lost 8 bases and J 0 bases, leaving 11 bases between the germline ends. The CDR3 totals 15 residues. From germline, CDR1 is PRHDT and CDR2 FYEKMQ (reference sequence). CDR3 in DNA: TGTGCCAGCGCTACCGGGAGCTCTGGGGCCAACGTCCTGACTTTC. Its translation: CASATGSSGANVLTF.

This clone was detected once. The junction departs from germline at one end; a sequencing error may be responsible. The chain is built from TRBV28 and TRBJ2-7; 7 bases are shared with TRBD1. The CDR3 has 11 amino acids. The germline gives CDR1 MDHEN, CDR2 SYDVKM. This chain's CDR3 is CASSTAGTVDF. CDR3 DNA sequence: TGTGCCAGCAGTACGGCCGGGACAGTGGACTTC.

The chain is built from TRBV7-3 and TRBJ2-3; maybe TRBD2 (6 bases). V dropped 5 bases and J dropped 1 base, with 19 bases sitting between them. The CDR3 covers 17 residues. Germline values: CDR1 SGHTA, CDR2 FQGTGA. CDR3 DNA sequence: TGTGCCAGCAGCCGTATTGGCGGGACCCCCGGCACAGATACGCAGTATTTT. As protein: CASSRIGGTPGTDTQYF. The entire variable domain, with the rest obtained from reference TRBV7-3 and TRBJ2-3, is as follows: GAGVSQTPSNKVTEKGKYVELRCDPISGHTALYWYRQSLGQGPEFLIYFQGTGAADDSGLPNDRFFAVRPEGSVSTLKIQRTERGDSAVYLCASSRIGGTPGTDTQYFGPGTRLTVL.

This clone has only one observation. J is TRBJ2-7 and V is TRBV11-1; maybe TRBD2 (6 bases). V shed 0 bases and J shed 2 bases, with 11 bases lying between them. The CDR3 sequence is 15 residues long. The germline V gene encodes CDR1 SGHAT and CDR2 FQDESV (reference sequence). CDR3 in DNA: TGTGCCAGCAGCTTAGCTAGCGGACATACCTACGAGCAGTACTTC. It is translated as CASSLASGHTYEQYF. Full variable domain (missing parts from reference TRBV11-1 and TRBJ2-7): EAEVAQSPRYKITEKSQAVAFWCDPISGHATLYWYRQILGQGPELLVQFQDESVVDDSQLPKDRFSAERLKGVDSTLKIQPAELGDSAMYLCASSLASGHTYEQYFGPGTRLTVT.

The rearrangement joins TRBV4-1 to TRBJ2-3, with TRBD2 identical over 10 bases. With V trimmed by 1 base and J by 2 bases, 15 bases remained unmatched. The CDR3 sequence is 20 residues long. Germline CDR1 reads MGHRA; CDR2 reads YSYEKL. The CDR3 region is CASSQVPGGGLAGVTDTQYF. The CDR3 nucleotides read TGCGCCAGCAGCCAAGTTCCAGGTGGGGGGCTAGCGGGGGTCACAGATACGCAGTATTTT.

The chain joins TRBV28 to TRBJ2-5, with 13 bases that match TRBD2. The ends lost 9 bases at V and 5 bases at J; junction bases unmatched: 6. Germline V gene sequence: CDR1 MDHEN, CDR2 SYDVKM. The CDR3 spans 14 residues. In DNA, the CDR3 is TGTGCCAGTACTAGCGGGGGGGCGGGGGAGACCCAGTACTTC. Protein product: CASTSGGAGETQYF.

This clone appeared a single time. The CDR3 loop reads CASSIRASGASTDTQYF. Written as DNA, the CDR3 is TGTGCCAGTAGTATAAGAGCTAGCGGGGCGAGCACAGATACGCAGTATTTT. The rearrangement links TRBV19 to TRBJ2-3; 9 bases align to TRBD2. Per the germline V gene, CDR1 is LNHDA and CDR2 is SQIVND (reference sequence). This CDR3 is 17 amino acids long. V shed 2 bases, J shed 0 bases, and the junction held 6 bases outside the gene matches.

The chain has TRBV2 and TRBJ1-6; TRBD1 might be the D (6 bases). Germline-derived CDR1 and CDR2 are SNHLY and FYNNEI. This CDR3 is built from 12 residues. V lost 6 bases and J lost 10, with 10 bases in between. The CDR3 nucleotides read TGTGCCAGCAGCCTCACAGGGTCACCCCTCCACTTT. This encodes CASSLTGSPLHF.

The chain carries TRBV7-9 and TRBJ2-7, with TRBD1 matching 10 bases. The V segment lost 1 base and the J segment 2 bases; nucleotides outside the gene matches: 8. The germline V gene encodes CDR1 SEHNR and CDR2 FQNEAQ (reference sequence). CDR3 length equals 17 residues. As DNA, the CDR3 is TGTGCCAGCAGCTTAGGAGTTAGGGACAGGGGAACCTACGAGCAGTACTTC. It yields the protein CASSLGVRDRGTYEQYF.

This chain links TRBV6-6 with TRBJ1-6; 10 bases are a match to TRBD1. Unmatched junction bases numbered 6, after V lost 9 bases and J lost 7 bases. The CDR3 is made up of 14 amino acids. CDR1 and CDR2 from the germline V gene are MNHNY and SVGAGI (reference sequence). CDR3: CASPLGQGNSPLHF. CDR3 in DNA: TGTGCCAGTCCCCTGGGACAGGGGAATTCACCCCTCCACTTT.

V usage is TRBV7-2 and J usage is TRBJ2-6; D possibly corresponds to TRBD1 (5 bases). This CDR3 is built from 16 residues. Germline V gene sequence: CDR1 SGHTA, CDR2 FQGNSA. Trimming removed 1 base from V and 2 bases from J, with 9 bases in between. In nucleotides, the CDR3 is TGTGCCAGCAGCTTAGAGGGGCGAGCTGGGGCCAACGTCCTGACTTTC. Its translation: CASSLEGRAGANVLTF.

The V call is TRBV9, the J call TRBJ2-2; a weak D match, TRBD1 (6 bases). Germline CDR1 SGDLS, CDR2 YYNGEE. The CDR3 consists of 14 residues. Trimming took 4 bases from V and 1 from J, leaving 8 bases between them. The CDR3 DNA reads as TGTGCCAGCAGCCCGGACAGGAACACCGGGGAGCTGTTTTTT. Translation gives CASSPDRNTGELFF.

The CDR3 nucleotides are TGCAGCGTTGAAGAACCCGCCGGGACAGGGAATACGTACAATGAGCAGTTCTTC. Amino acid sequence: CSVEEPAGTGNTYNEQFF. The rearrangement links TRBV29-1 to TRBJ2-1; TRBD1 matches 9 bases. The V segment lost 0 bases and the J segment 4 bases; nucleotides outside the gene matches: 13. The V gene's germline CDR1 is SQVTM and CDR2 ANQGSEA. CDR3 size: 18 residues.

J is TRBJ2-7 and V is TRBV5-6; D remains ambiguous. CDR1 SGHDT and CDR2 YYEEEE come from the germline V gene. This CDR3 has 14 amino acids. The V end lost 2 bases, the J end lost 1 base, and 10 bases lay between the germline ends. CDR3 sequence: CASSLLQQSYEQYF. For the CDR3, the DNA is TGTGCCAGCAGCTTATTACAACAATCCTACGAGCAGTACTTC.

This clone was seen once. J is TRBJ2-7 and V is TRBV4-1; unclear D gene. The CDR3 runs 15 residues. Trimming took off 1 base at V and 2 bases at J, with 12 bases between the two ends. The germline V gene encodes CDR1 MGHRA and CDR2 YSYEKL. CDR3 sequence reads: CASSQGGIYTYEQYF. CDR3 in DNA: TGCGCCAGCAGCCAAGGAGGAATCTATACCTACGAGCAGTACTTC.

The chain is built from TRBV6-6 and TRBJ1-1; D perhaps matches TRBD1 (6 bases). Germline CDR1 is MNHNY and CDR2 is SVGAGI (reference sequence). Trimming shortened V by 5 bases and J by 4 bases, and 11 bases separated the two germline ends. The CDR3 spans 13 residues. The CDR3 loop reads CASSGQLVTEAFF. Written as DNA, the CDR3 is TGTGCCAGCAGTGGACAGCTAGTCACTGAAGCTTTCTTT.